The 8 T cell receptor beta chains reported below all come from one sample, sequenced in a study of T-cell memory formation after mild COVID-19. TCRdb reprocessed the 5' RACE reads with MiXCR, giving one entry per CDR3 protein. The data contain 470,000 or so distinct CDR3 sequences, approximately 20% of them singletons. Sequencing used PBMCs or a T cell subset sorted from them (not recorded which). The source of these receptors is an adult woman who had mild COVID-19 (a few samples of this study predate the infection). Cell type and time point are not known.

Only a few counts were recorded for this clonotype. The genes are TRBV6-2 or TRBV6-3 and TRBJ2-1, with D unclear. Germline CDR1 MNHEY, CDR2 SVGEGT. Trimming took 2 bases from V and 1 from J, leaving 12 bases between them. The CDR3 covers 16 residues. The CDR3 spells CASSYRAGRSYNEQFF. CDR3 bases: TGTGCCAGCAGTTACCGGGCAGGCCGATCCTACAATGAGCAGTTCTTC.

This clonotype was counted a few times. This chain uses TRBV14 with TRBJ2-1; D is unresolved. The CDR3 consists of 15 residues. V lost 4 bases, J lost 0 bases, and 10 bases lay in between. Germline CDR1 SGHDN, CDR2 FVKESK. This chain's CDR3 is CASSPKLYSYNEQFF. The CDR3 DNA sequence: TGTGCCAGCAGCCCGAAGCTATACTCCTACAATGAGCAGTTCTTC. Full variable domain (rest looked up from reference TRBV14 and TRBJ2-1): EAGVTQFPSHSVIEKGQTVTLRCDPISGHDNLYWYRRVMGKEIKFLLHFVKESKQDESGMPNNRFLAERTGGTYSTLKVQPAELEDSGVYFCASSPKLYSYNEQFFGPGTRLTVL.

The rearrangement links TRBV10-3 to TRBJ2-7, with D maybe TRBD2 (6 bases). The CDR3 loop spans 16 amino acids. Trimming took off 0 bases at V and 3 bases at J, with 15 bases between the two ends. The germline CDR1 and CDR2 sequences are ENHRY and SYGVKD. CDR3 sequence (DNA): TGTGCCATCAGTGAGTCGTGGAGGGAGGCGAACTACGAGCAGTACTTC. This encodes CAISESWREANYEQYF.

This clonotype was found a few times. The chain recombines TRBV10-3 with TRBJ2-2, with D unresolved. Germline CDR1 is ENHRY and CDR2 is SYGVKD. Trimming removed 3 bases from V and 4 bases from J, with 9 bases in between. The CDR3 sequence is 14 residues long. CDR3 protein: CAISDSESTGELFF. The CDR3 DNA reads as TGTGCCATCAGTGACTCGGAGAGCACCGGGGAGCTGTTTTTT.

The rearrangement links TRBV5-1 to TRBJ1-1; the match to TRBD1 covers 11 bases. The CDR3 extends over 16 amino acids. The V gene end was trimmed by 4 bases and the J gene end by 0 bases; junction bases not matched to a gene: 5. Germline V gene data show CDR1 as SGHRS and CDR2 as YFSETQ. The CDR3 nucleotides read TGCGCCAGCAGCCCGGACAGGGGGCTTGTGAACACTGAAGCTTTCTTT. Amino acid sequence: CASSPDRGLVNTEAFF.

There are a few counts of this clonotype. The chain couples TRBV15 to TRBJ2-7; D may correspond to TRBD1 or TRBD2 (6 bases each). Germline V lookup: CDR1 LNHNV, CDR2 YYDKDF (reference sequence). V lost 6 bases and J lost 0, with 18 bases in between. The CDR3 is 16 residues long. Here the CDR3 reads CATREGGVGSSYEQYF. CDR3 DNA: TGTGCCACCAGGGAAGGGGGTGTCGGGAGCTCCTACGAGCAGTACTTC.

This rearrangement joins TRBV5-1 to TRBJ2-5, with 8 bases fitting TRBD2. CDR3 length: 14 residues. The V gene's germline CDR1 is SGHRS and CDR2 YFSETQ. V dropped 4 bases and J dropped 4; count of bases not matched to a gene: 6. The CDR3 here is CASSAGGAGETQYF. DNA for the CDR3: TGCGCCAGCAGCGCCGGGGGGGCTGGAGAGACCCAGTACTTC.

The J gene is TRBJ1-2, the V gene TRBV12-3 or TRBV12-4; no clear D gene. V was pared by 3 bases and J by 7 bases, with 15 bases between. CDR3 length: 14 amino acids. Here the CDR3 reads CASSFNGFIGGYTF. The DNA for the CDR3 is TGTGCCAGCAGTTTTAACGGTTTTATTGGTGGCTACACCTTC.